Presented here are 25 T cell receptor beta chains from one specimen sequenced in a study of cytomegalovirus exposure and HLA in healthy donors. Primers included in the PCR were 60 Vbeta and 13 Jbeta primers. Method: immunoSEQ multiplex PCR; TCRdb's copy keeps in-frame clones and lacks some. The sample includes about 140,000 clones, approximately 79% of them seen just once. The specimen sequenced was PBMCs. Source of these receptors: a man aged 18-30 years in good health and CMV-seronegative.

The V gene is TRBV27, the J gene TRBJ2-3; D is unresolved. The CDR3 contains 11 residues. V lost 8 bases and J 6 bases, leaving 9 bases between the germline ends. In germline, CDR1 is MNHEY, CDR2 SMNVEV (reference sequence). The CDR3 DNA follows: TGTGCCAGCTTCGCGACTGATACGCAGTATTTT. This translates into CASFATDTQYF.

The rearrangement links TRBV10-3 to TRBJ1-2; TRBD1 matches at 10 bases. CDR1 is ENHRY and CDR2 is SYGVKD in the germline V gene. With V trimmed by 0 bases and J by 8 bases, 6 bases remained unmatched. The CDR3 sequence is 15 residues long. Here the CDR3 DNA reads TGTGCCATCAGTGAGTCCCGACAGGGGGCGCCAGGCTACACCTTC. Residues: CAISESRQGAPGYTF.

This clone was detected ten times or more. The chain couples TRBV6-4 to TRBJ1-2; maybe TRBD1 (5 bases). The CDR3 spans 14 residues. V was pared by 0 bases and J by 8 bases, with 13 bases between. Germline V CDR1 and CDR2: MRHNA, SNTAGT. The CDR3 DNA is TGTGCCAGCAGTGACTCCGACAGCCTTCGGGGCTACACCTTC. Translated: CASSDSDSLRGYTF.

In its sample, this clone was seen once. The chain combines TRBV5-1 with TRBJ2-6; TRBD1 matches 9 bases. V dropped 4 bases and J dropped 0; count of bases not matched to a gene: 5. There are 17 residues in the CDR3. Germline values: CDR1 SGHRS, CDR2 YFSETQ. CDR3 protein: CASSGGQGSSGANVLTF. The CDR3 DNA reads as TGCGCCAGCAGCGGGGGACAGGGTAGCTCTGGGGCCAACGTCCTGACTTTC.

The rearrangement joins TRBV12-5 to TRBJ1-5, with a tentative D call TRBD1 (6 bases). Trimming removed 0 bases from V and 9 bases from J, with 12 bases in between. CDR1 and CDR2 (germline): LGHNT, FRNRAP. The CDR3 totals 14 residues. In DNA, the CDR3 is TGTGCTAGTGGTTTGGTATGGGGGCCTCGGCCCCAGCATTTT. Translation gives CASGLVWGPRPQHF.

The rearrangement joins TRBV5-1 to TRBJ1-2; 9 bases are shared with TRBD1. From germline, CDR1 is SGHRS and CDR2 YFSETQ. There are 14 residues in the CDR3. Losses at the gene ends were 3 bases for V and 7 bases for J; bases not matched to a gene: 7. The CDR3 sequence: CASSSSQGAGGYTF. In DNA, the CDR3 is TGCGCCAGCAGCTCCTCACAGGGGGCGGGTGGCTACACCTTC.

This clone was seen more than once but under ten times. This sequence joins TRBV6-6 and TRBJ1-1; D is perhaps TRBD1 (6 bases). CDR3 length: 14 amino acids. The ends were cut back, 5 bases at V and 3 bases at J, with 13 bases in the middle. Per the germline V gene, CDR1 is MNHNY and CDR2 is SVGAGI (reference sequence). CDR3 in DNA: TGTGCCAGCAGTACCAAGGGGGGGGACACTGAAGCTTTCTTT. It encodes CASSTKGGDTEAFF.

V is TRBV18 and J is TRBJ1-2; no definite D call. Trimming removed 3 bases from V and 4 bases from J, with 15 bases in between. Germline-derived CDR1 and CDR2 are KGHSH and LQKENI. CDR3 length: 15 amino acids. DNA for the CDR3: TGTGCCAGCTCACCTTTCGACACGATGGGCTATGGCTACACCTTC. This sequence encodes CASSPFDTMGYGYTF. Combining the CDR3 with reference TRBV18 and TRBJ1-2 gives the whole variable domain NAGVMQNPRHLVRRRGQEARLRCSPMKGHSHVYWYRQLPEEGLKFMVYLQKENIIDESGMPKERFSAEFPKEGPSILRIQQVVRGDSAAYFCASSPFDTMGYGYTFGSGTRLTVV.

CDR3 amino acids: CSVTDRGISYEQYF. The CDR3 DNA follows: TGCAGCGTTACTGACAGGGGGATCTCCTACGAGCAGTACTTC. The chain links TRBV29-1 to TRBJ2-7, with 9 bases identical to TRBD1. J gave up 0 bases and V 5 bases, and 5 bases lay outside the gene matches. The germline V gene has CDR1 SQVTM and CDR2 ANQGSEA. This CDR3 contains 14 residues.

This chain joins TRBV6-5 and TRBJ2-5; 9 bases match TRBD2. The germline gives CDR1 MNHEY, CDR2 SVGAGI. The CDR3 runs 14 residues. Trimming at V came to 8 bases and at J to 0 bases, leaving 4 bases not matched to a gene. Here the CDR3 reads CASGAGGYQETQYF. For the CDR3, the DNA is TGTGCCAGCGGGGCGGGGGGGTACCAAGAGACCCAGTACTTC.

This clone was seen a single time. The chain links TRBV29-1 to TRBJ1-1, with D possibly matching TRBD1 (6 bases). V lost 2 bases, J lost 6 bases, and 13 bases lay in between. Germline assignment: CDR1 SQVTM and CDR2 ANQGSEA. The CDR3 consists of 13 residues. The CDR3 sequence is CSVELRGYAEAFF. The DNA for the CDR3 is TGCAGCGTTGAACTCAGGGGCTACGCTGAAGCTTTCTTT.

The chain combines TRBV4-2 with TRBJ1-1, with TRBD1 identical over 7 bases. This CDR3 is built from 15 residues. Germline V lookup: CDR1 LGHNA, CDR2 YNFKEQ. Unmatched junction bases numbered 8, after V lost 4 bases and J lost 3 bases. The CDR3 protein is CASSRVFTGDTEAFF. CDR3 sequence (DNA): TGTGCCAGCAGCCGGGTTTTTACAGGGGACACTGAAGCTTTCTTT.

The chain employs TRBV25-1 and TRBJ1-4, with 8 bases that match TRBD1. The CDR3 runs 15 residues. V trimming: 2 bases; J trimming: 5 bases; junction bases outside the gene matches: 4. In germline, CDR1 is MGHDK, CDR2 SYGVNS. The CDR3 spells CASSEGNRGNEKLFF. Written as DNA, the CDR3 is TGTGCCAGCAGTGAAGGTAACAGGGGGAATGAAAAACTGTTTTTT.

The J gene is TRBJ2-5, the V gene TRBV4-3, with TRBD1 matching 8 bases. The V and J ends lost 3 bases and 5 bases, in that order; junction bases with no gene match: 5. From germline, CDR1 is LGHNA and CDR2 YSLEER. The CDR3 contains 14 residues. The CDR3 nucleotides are TGCGCCAGCAGCCAGACAGGGGCGGGGGAGACCCAGTACTTC. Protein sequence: CASSQTGAGETQYF.

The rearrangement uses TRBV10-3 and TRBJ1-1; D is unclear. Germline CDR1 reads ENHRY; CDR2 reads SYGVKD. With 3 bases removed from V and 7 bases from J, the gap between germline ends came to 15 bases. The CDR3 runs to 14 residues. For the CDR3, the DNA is TGTGCCATCAGTGACATGGGTTTGACTGATGAAGCTTTCTTT. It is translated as CAISDMGLTDEAFF.

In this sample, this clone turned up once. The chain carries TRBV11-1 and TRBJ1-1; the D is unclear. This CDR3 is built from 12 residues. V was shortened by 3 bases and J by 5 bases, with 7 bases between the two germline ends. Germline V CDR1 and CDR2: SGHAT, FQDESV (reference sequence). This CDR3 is CASSFRRTEAFF. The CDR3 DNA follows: TGTGCCAGCAGCTTCAGAAGAACTGAAGCTTTCTTT.

The CDR3 protein is CASSGGRGGNSPLHF. In nucleotides, the CDR3 is TGTGCCAGCAGCGGTGGGCGAGGAGGCAATTCACCCCTCCACTTT. The chain recombines TRBV9 with TRBJ1-6, with D unresolved. The V and J ends lost 3 bases and 7 bases respectively, with 14 bases between them. Germline values: CDR1 SGDLS, CDR2 YYNGEE. The length of the CDR3 is 15 residues.

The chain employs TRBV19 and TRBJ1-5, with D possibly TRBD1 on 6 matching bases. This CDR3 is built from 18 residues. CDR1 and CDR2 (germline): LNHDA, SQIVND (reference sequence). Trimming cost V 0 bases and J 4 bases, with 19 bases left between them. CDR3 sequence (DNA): TGTGCCAGTAGTATAGAAGGTTGGACAGCACCTTCAAATCAGCCCCAGCATTTT. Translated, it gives CASSIEGWTAPSNQPQHF.

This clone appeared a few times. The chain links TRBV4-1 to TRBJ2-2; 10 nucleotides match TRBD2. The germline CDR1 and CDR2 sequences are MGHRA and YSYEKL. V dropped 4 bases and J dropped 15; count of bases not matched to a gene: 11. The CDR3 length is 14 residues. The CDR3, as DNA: TGCGCCAGCAGCCCACTTCCGGGGACTAGCGATATGTTTTTT. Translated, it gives CASSPLPGTSDMFF.

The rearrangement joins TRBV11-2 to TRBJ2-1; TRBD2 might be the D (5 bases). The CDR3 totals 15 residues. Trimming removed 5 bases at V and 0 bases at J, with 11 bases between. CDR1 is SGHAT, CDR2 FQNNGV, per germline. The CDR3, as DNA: TGTGCCAGCAGCGCACCGGGGTTCTCCTACAATGAGCAGTTCTTC. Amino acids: CASSAPGFSYNEQFF.

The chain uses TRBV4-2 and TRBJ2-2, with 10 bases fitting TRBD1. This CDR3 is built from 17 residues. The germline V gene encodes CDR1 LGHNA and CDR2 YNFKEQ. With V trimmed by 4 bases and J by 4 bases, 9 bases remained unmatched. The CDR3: CASSRVGQGGSTGELFF. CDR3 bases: TGTGCCAGCAGCCGGGTAGGACAGGGGGGGAGCACCGGGGAGCTGTTTTTT.

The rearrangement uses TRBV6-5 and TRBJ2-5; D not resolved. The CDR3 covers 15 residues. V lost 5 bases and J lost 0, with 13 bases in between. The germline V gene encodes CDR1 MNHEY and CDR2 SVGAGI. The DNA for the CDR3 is TGTGCCAGCAGTCCCGCCGGAGCATACCAAGAGACCCAGTACTTC. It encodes CASSPAGAYQETQYF.

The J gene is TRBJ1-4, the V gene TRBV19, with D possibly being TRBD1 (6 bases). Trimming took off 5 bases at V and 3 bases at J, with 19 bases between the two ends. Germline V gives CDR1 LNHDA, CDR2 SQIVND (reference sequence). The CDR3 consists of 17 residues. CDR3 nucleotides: TGTGCCAGTAGTCGCGGGGGGCCCGCAGCGCCTAATGAAAAACTGTTTTTT. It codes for CASSRGGPAAPNEKLFF.

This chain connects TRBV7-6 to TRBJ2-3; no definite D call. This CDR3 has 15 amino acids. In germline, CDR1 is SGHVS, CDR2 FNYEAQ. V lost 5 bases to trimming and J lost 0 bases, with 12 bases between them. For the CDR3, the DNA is TGTGCCAGCAGCCCAAACAGCCCGAGCACAGATACGCAGTATTTT. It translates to CASSPNSPSTDTQYF.

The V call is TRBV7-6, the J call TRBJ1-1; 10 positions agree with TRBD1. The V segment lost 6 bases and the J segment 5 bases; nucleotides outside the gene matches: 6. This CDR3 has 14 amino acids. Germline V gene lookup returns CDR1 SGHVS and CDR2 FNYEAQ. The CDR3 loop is CASRTGTGETEAFF. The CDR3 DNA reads TGTGCCAGCAGAACCGGGACAGGGGAGACTGAAGCTTTCTTT. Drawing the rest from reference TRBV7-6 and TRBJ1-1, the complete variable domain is GAGVSQSPRYKVTKRGQDVALRCDPISGHVSLYWYRQALGQGPEFLTYFNYEAQQDKSGLPNDRFSAERPEGSISTLTIQRTEQRDSAMYRCASRTGTGETEAFFGQGTRLTVV.